One and the same sample provided the 30 T cell receptor beta chains below, sequenced in a study of T cell clonotyping in hematopoietic cell transplantation. TCRdb's table, derived via immunoSEQ multiplex PCR, lists solely in-frame clones and lacks some. The table has around 11,000 clones, 89% seen once. The sample was PBMCs, taken 180 days after allogeneic stem cell transplant. All receptors come from a male patient between 60 and 69 years old who had an allogeneic stem cell transplant from an unrelated donor, so the T cells may come from the graft donor. Some clones in this sample may be carry-over from other donors' samples.

As DNA, the CDR3 is TGCGCCAGCAGCCCTAGACTAGAAGGGGCTGAAGCTTTCTTT. It specifies CASSPRLEGAEAFF. The V and J genes are TRBV5-1 and TRBJ1-1, with a possible D match to TRBD1 (5 bases). There are 14 residues in the CDR3. Trimming took 4 bases from V and 6 from J, leaving 16 bases between them. Looked up from germline, CDR1 is SGHRS and CDR2 is YFSETQ.

This rearrangement joins TRBV7-2 to TRBJ2-7, with D perhaps TRBD1 (5 bases). CDR3 length: 14 amino acids. V was clipped by 4 bases and J by 4 bases, with 14 bases between them. Germline V gene data show CDR1 as SGHTA and CDR2 as FQGNSA. CDR3 sequence reads: CASSSEFRAYEQYF. The CDR3 DNA sequence: TGTGCCAGCAGCTCGGAATTCAGGGCTTACGAGCAGTACTTC.

The J gene is TRBJ2-3, the V gene TRBV29-1; D gene uncertain. Trimming left V 6 bases short and J 0 bases short, with 13 bases between. This CDR3 is 14 amino acids long. The germline CDR1 and CDR2 sequences are SQVTM and ANQGSEA. CDR3 loop: CSVPRTLSTDTQYF. CDR3 DNA sequence: TGCAGCGTCCCCCGGACGCTCAGCACAGATACGCAGTATTTT.

This sequence joins TRBV7-6 and TRBJ2-7, with 9 bases fitting TRBD1. The V gene's germline CDR1 is SGHVS and CDR2 FNYEAQ. This CDR3 has 15 amino acids. V lost 5 bases, J lost 2 bases, and 7 bases stayed unmatched. The CDR3 sequence: CASSAGQGRTYEQYF. The CDR3 nucleotides read TGTGCCAGCAGCGCGGGACAGGGTAGGACCTACGAGCAGTACTTC.

The V and J genes are TRBV19 and TRBJ1-5; perhaps TRBD1 as D (5 bases). V lost 7 bases and J lost 9, with 19 bases in between. This CDR3 has 14 residues. Germline V lookup: CDR1 LNHDA, CDR2 SQIVND (reference sequence). CDR3 in amino acids: CASNLQDTLSPQHF. The CDR3 DNA sequence: TGTGCCAGTAACCTCCAGGACACCCTTTCGCCCCAGCATTTT.

The chain joins TRBV5-6 to TRBJ1-2, with 9 bases matching TRBD1. The germline V gene encodes CDR1 SGHDT and CDR2 YYEEEE. CDR3 size: 16 residues. Germline trimming cut 4 bases from V and 4 bases from J; bases unmatched to any gene: 11. This CDR3 is CASSGRYRGRIYGYTF. As DNA, the CDR3 is TGTGCCAGCAGCGGCAGATACAGGGGGCGCATCTATGGCTACACCTTC.

This chain joins TRBV29-1 and TRBJ1-2; D remains ambiguous. CDR1 and CDR2 from the germline V gene are SQVTM and ANQGSEA. This CDR3 has 14 amino acids. Trimming took 4 bases from V and 3 from J, leaving 15 bases between them. In nucleotides, the CDR3 is TGCAGCGTTGCTCTGGGTTCGCTAGACTATGGCTACACCTTC. It is translated as CSVALGSLDYGYTF.

CDR3 in amino acids: CASSLSGRGPYGYTF. As DNA, the CDR3 is TGTGCCAGCAGTTTATCGGGCAGGGGCCCCTATGGCTACACCTTC. The V call is TRBV27, the J call TRBJ1-2; TRBD1 is a possible D gene (6 bases). The CDR3 is made up of 15 amino acids. Germline assignment: CDR1 MNHEY and CDR2 SMNVEV (reference sequence). The V and J ends lost 0 bases and 4 bases respectively, with 12 bases between them.

The chain is built from TRBV28 and TRBJ1-5; D is uncertain. Germline CDR1 MDHEN, CDR2 SYDVKM. This CDR3 is 15 amino acids long. Trimming pared 5 bases from V and 0 bases from J, leaving 11 bases between. The CDR3 reads CASSPDTHSNQPQHF. CDR3 sequence (DNA): TGTGCCAGCAGTCCTGACACTCATAGCAATCAGCCCCAGCATTTT.

CDR3 DNA sequence: TGTGCCAGCAGCTACCTCGCGAACACCGGGGAGCTGTTTTTT. This sequence encodes CASSYLANTGELFF. The chain has TRBV2 and TRBJ2-2; D ambiguous. The V and J ends lost 6 bases and 0 bases respectively, with 8 bases between them. Germline assignment: CDR1 SNHLY and CDR2 FYNNEI. This CDR3 region has 14 residues.

The chain recombines TRBV13 with TRBJ1-1, with 7 bases identical to TRBD1. V shed 5 bases, J shed 7 bases, and the junction held 4 bases outside the gene matches. This CDR3 region has 12 residues. CDR1 is PRHDT and CDR2 is FYEKMQ in the germline V gene (reference sequence). For the CDR3, the DNA is TGTGCCAGCAGCCAAGACAGGGATGAAGCTTTCTTT. Amino acid sequence: CASSQDRDEAFF.

V usage is TRBV10-3 and J usage is TRBJ2-1; unclear D gene. Per germline, CDR1 ENHRY and CDR2 SYGVKD. The CDR3 consists of 14 residues. With 7 bases removed from V and 7 bases from J, the gap between germline ends came to 17 bases. The CDR3 is CAIKDRNPWNEQFF. DNA for the CDR3: TGTGCCATCAAGGATAGGAACCCCTGGAATGAGCAGTTCTTC.

The chain carries TRBV6-6 and TRBJ1-1; unclear D gene. Germline CDR1 reads MNHNY; CDR2 reads SVGAGI (reference sequence). Between the trimmed V and J ends, which lost 5 bases and 1 base, there was a span of 8 bases. The CDR3 spans 13 residues. CDR3 nucleotide sequence: TGTGCCAGCAGTACGACTGAGAACACTGAAGCTTTCTTT. Its protein is CASSTTENTEAFF.

The gene calls are TRBV7-9 and TRBJ1-5, with D possibly matching TRBD1 (6 bases). The germline gives CDR1 SEHNR, CDR2 FQNEAQ (reference sequence). The ends were cut back, 4 bases at V and 2 bases at J, with 9 bases in the middle. The CDR3 spans 14 residues. The CDR3 loop reads CASSSPGGNQPQHF. DNA for the CDR3: TGTGCCAGCAGCTCGCCAGGGGGCAATCAGCCCCAGCATTTT.

This chain joins TRBV9 and TRBJ2-3, with 9 bases aligning to TRBD1. There are 15 residues in the CDR3. V was clipped by 4 bases and J by 2 bases; unmatched bases: 5. The germline gives CDR1 SGDLS, CDR2 YYNGEE. CDR3 sequence (DNA): TGTGCCAGCAGCTTGGGACAGGGCTTCACAGATACGCAGTATTTT. Its translation is CASSLGQGFTDTQYF.

The chain combines TRBV27 with TRBJ1-2; TRBD1 matches 7 bases. The CDR3 length is 12 residues. V was pared by 4 bases and J by 10 bases, with 6 bases of the junction left unmatched. CDR1 and CDR2 (germline): MNHEY, SMNVEV (reference sequence). CDR3 DNA sequence: TGTGCCAGCAGTTCCTACAGGGGAATCTACACCTTC. Translating gives CASSSYRGIYTF.

V gene TRBV7-3 combines with J gene TRBJ2-7; 7 nucleotides align to TRBD1. The germline V gene encodes CDR1 SGHTA and CDR2 FQGTGA. V trimming: 1 base; J trimming: 5 bases; junction bases outside the gene matches: 5. CDR3 length: 14 residues. In DNA form, the CDR3 reads TGTGCCAGCAGCTTAAATGGGGACAGCCACGAGCAGTACTTC. Protein: CASSLNGDSHEQYF.

This clone was counted a single time. The chain has TRBV29-1 and TRBJ2-1, with unresolved D. The length of the CDR3 is 13 residues. The V gene lost 4 bases and the J gene lost 3 bases, with 10 bases spanning the gap. The germline CDR1 and CDR2 sequences are SQVTM and ANQGSEA. The DNA for the CDR3 is TGCAGCGTTGGGGCGGACGGCTACAATGAGCAGTTCTTC. Translation gives CSVGADGYNEQFF.

The rearrangement uses TRBV5-1 and TRBJ1-2; a weak D match, TRBD1 (5 bases). The CDR3 extends over 14 amino acids. Trimming pared 0 bases from V and 4 bases from J, leaving 10 bases between. CDR1 is SGHRS and CDR2 is YFSETQ in the germline V gene. The CDR3 sequence: CASSLGSGTYGYTF. Here the CDR3 DNA reads TGCGCCAGCAGCTTGGGCTCAGGGACCTATGGCTACACCTTC.

The V gene is TRBV7-2, the J gene TRBJ1-2; D unclear. This CDR3 has 17 residues. The V gene lost 1 base and the J gene lost 2 bases, with 17 bases spanning the gap. The germline V gene encodes CDR1 SGHTA and CDR2 FQGNSA. Here the CDR3 reads CASSLVGGRWINYGYTF. The CDR3 DNA follows: TGTGCCAGCAGCTTAGTGGGAGGGAGGTGGATAAACTATGGCTACACCTTC.

V is TRBV7-3 and J is TRBJ2-3, with 8 bases fitting TRBD1. CDR1 and CDR2 (germline): SGHTA, FQGTGA. The CDR3 runs 15 residues. Trimming took 6 bases from V and 5 from J; bases not matched to a gene: 10. The DNA of the CDR3 is TGTGCCAGCAGAGTCGGACAGGGTGGGGTAGATACGCAGTATTTT. It yields the protein CASRVGQGGVDTQYF.

The J gene is TRBJ2-2, the V gene TRBV19; D gene ambiguous. In germline, CDR1 is LNHDA, CDR2 SQIVND (reference sequence). V lost 7 bases and J 0 bases, leaving 15 bases between the germline ends. The CDR3 length is 16 residues. The CDR3 DNA sequence: TGTGCCAGTACTCTCTACCGGTCCGCGAACACCGGGGAGCTGTTTTTT. This encodes CASTLYRSANTGELFF.

This clone was recorded a few times. This sequence joins TRBV13 and TRBJ1-2; D possibly corresponds to TRBD1 (5 bases). Trimming shortened V by 0 bases and J by 4 bases, and 18 bases separated the two germline ends. The CDR3 consists of 17 residues. Germline lookup yields CDR1 PRHDT and CDR2 FYEKMQ (reference sequence). CDR3 region: CASSLGLRGPMVYGYTF. The DNA of the CDR3 is TGTGCCAGCAGCTTAGGCCTAAGGGGCCCCATGGTCTATGGCTACACCTTC.

The V call is TRBV6-6, the J call TRBJ1-1; D remains unclear. Germline V gives CDR1 MNHNY, CDR2 SVGAGI (reference sequence). Trimming stripped 2 bases from V and 1 base from J, with 8 bases between. The CDR3 covers 14 residues. The CDR3 here is CASSYKSGNTEAFF. The CDR3 DNA reads TGTGCCAGCAGTTACAAGTCAGGGAACACTGAAGCTTTCTTT.

This clone came up once. The chain combines TRBV10-3 with TRBJ1-1; the D gene is possibly TRBD1 (5 bases). Germline loops: CDR1 ENHRY, CDR2 SYGVKD. The CDR3 contains 12 residues. Trimming stripped 2 bases from V and 6 bases from J, with 7 bases between. The CDR3 loop is CAISEGDAEAFF. DNA of the CDR3: TGTGCCATCAGTGAGGGGGACGCTGAAGCTTTCTTT.

The rearrangement joins TRBV7-2 to TRBJ2-7; 7 positions agree with TRBD1. This CDR3 is 16 amino acids long. Germline loops: CDR1 SGHTA, CDR2 FQGNSA. V lost 0 bases and J lost 0; bases outside the gene matches: 5. The CDR3 DNA is TGTGCCAGCAGCTTAGCGCTTGGACAGGCCTCCTACGAGCAGTACTTC. The encoded protein is CASSLALGQASYEQYF.

The genes are TRBV5-5 and TRBJ2-5, with 10 bases aligning to TRBD2. Trimming cost V 3 bases and J 2 bases; bases outside gene matches: 4. The CDR3 totals 15 residues. CDR1 and CDR2 (germline): SGHKS, YYEKEE (reference sequence). The CDR3, as DNA: TGTGCCAGCAGCTCCGAGCGGGGGGGTCAAGAGACCCAGTACTTC. Encoded protein: CASSSERGGQETQYF. Full variable domain (remainder filled in from reference TRBV5-5 and TRBJ2-5): DAGVTQSPTHLIKTRGQQVTLRCSPISGHKSVSWYQQVLGQGPQFIFQYYEKEERGRGNFPDRFSARQFPNYSSELNVNALLLGDSALYLCASSSERGGQETQYFGPGTRLLVL.

V usage is TRBV25-1 and J usage is TRBJ2-7; the match to TRBD1 covers 9 bases. V lost 2 bases to trimming and J lost 5 bases; unmatched junction nucleotides: 4. Per the germline V gene, CDR1 is MGHDK and CDR2 is SYGVNS. The CDR3 is 14 residues long. Written as DNA, the CDR3 is TGTGCCAGCAGTGAACCTGGGACAGGGAACGAGCAGTACTTC. Encoded protein: CASSEPGTGNEQYF.

The chain recombines TRBV7-2 with TRBJ2-2, with D unclear. CDR3 length: 13 amino acids. Per the germline V gene, CDR1 is SGHTA and CDR2 is FQGNSA. Trimming cost V 5 bases and J 5 bases, with 9 bases left between them. CDR3 coding DNA: TGTGCCAGCAGCCCAGCGCTAACCGGGGAGCTGTTTTTT. Translation: CASSPALTGELFF. Together with reference TRBV7-2 and TRBJ2-2, the CDR3 gives the full variable domain: GAGVSQSPSNKVTEKGKDVELRCDPISGHTALYWYRQSLGQGLEFLIYFQGNSAPDKSGLPSDRFSAERTGGSVSTLTIQRTQQEDSAVYLCASSPALTGELFFGEGSRLTVL.

The V call is TRBV19, the J call TRBJ2-3; 11 positions match TRBD2. J lost 0 bases, V lost 3 bases, and 2 bases had no gene match. From germline, CDR1 is LNHDA and CDR2 SQIVND (reference sequence). This CDR3 region has 16 residues. This chain's CDR3 is CASSIGTSGSTDTQYF. Written as DNA, the CDR3 is TGTGCCAGTAGTATCGGGACTAGCGGAAGCACAGATACGCAGTATTTT.